The 9 T cell receptor beta chains below were found in one sample sequenced in a study of shared clonotypes between healthy human individuals. Measured with immunoSEQ multiplex PCR; TCRdb has only the in-frame clones, and not every one. The table has about 490,000 clones, around four fifths seen once; the top ten hold around 13%. The sequencing sample was made of PBMCs. All receptors come from a woman aged 40 to 50 in good health. Some clones in this sample may be carry-over from other donors' samples.

The chain is built from TRBV19 and TRBJ2-3, with 8 positions matching TRBD2. Per the germline V gene, CDR1 is LNHDA and CDR2 is SQIVND (reference sequence). With V trimmed by 6 bases and J by 1 base, 3 bases remained unmatched. CDR3 length equals 14 residues. CDR3 in DNA: TGTGCCAGTAGACCTAGCGGGCGCACAGATACGCAGTATTTT. Translated, it gives CASRPSGRTDTQYF.

This clone was picked up one time. V usage is TRBV2 and J usage is TRBJ2-7; maybe TRBD2 (5 bases). Germline values: CDR1 SNHLY, CDR2 FYNNEI. V was cut by 7 bases and J by 7 bases, with 14 bases left in between. The length of the CDR3 is 12 residues. The CDR3 loop is CASNLPPGEQYF. CDR3 coding DNA: TGTGCCAGCAACTTGCCCCCGGGGGAGCAGTACTTC.

A note on this clone: A far larger clone is one base from this, pointing to a likely read error. Other DNA sequences in this specimen translate into the identical CDR3. The J gene is TRBJ2-5, the V gene TRBV11-3; 7 bases are a match to TRBD2. Germline lookup yields CDR1 SGHNT and CDR2 YENEEA. V shed 4 bases, J shed 3 bases, and the junction held 14 bases outside the gene matches. This CDR3 has 17 amino acids. CDR3 protein: CASSSSGTGGLEETQYF. The CDR3 nucleotides are TGTGCCAGCAGCTCTAGCGGCACTGGAGGGCTGGAAGAGACCCAGTACTTC. Complete variable domain (other parts from reference TRBV11-3 and TRBJ2-5): EAGVVQSPRYKIIEKKQPVAFWCNPISGHNTLYWYLQNLGQGPELLIRYENEEAVDDSQLPKDRFSAERLKGVDSTLKIQPAELGDSAVYLCASSSSGTGGLEETQYFGPGTRLLVL.

The chain uses TRBV5-1 and TRBJ2-1; the D gene is possibly TRBD1 (5 bases). The ends were cut back, 6 bases at V and 6 bases at J, with 16 bases in the middle. The CDR3 is 14 amino acids. Germline-derived CDR1 and CDR2 are SGHRS and YFSETQ. The CDR3 protein is CASKPPDSLNEQFF. For the CDR3, the DNA is TGCGCCAGCAAGCCTCCAGACAGTCTCAATGAGCAGTTCTTC.

The V call is TRBV28, the J call TRBJ2-5, with 8 bases matching TRBD1. J lost 2 bases, V lost 5 bases, and 10 bases had no gene match. The CDR3 length is 16 residues. CDR1 and CDR2 (germline): MDHEN, SYDVKM. DNA for the CDR3: TGTGCCAGCAGTGGGCACCAACAGGGGGGACAAGAGACCCAGTACTTC. As protein: CASSGHQQGGQETQYF.

CDR3 protein: CASSRSGSAFHEQYF. The CDR3 DNA follows: TGTGCCAGCAGCCGTAGCGGGAGTGCGTTCCACGAGCAGTACTTC. The genes are TRBV5-4 and TRBJ2-7; 9 bases are a match to TRBD2. Germline CDR1 is SGHNT and CDR2 is YYREEE (reference sequence). J gave up 5 bases and V 4 bases, and 10 bases lay outside the gene matches. The CDR3 is 15 residues long.

The chain joins TRBV19 to TRBJ1-1; 8 nucleotides match TRBD1. The V and J ends lost 4 bases and 6 bases, in that order; junction bases with no gene match: 7. This CDR3 region has 14 residues. Germline loops: CDR1 LNHDA, CDR2 SQIVND (reference sequence). As DNA, the CDR3 is TGTGCCAGTAGTACAAGACAGGGGCCGGCTGAAGCTTTCTTT. This sequence encodes CASSTRQGPAEAFF.

The chain recombines TRBV2 with TRBJ1-5, with D uncertain. The CDR3 runs 15 residues. CDR1 SNHLY and CDR2 FYNNEI come from the germline V gene. V shed 6 bases and J shed 7 bases, with 19 bases lying between them. Written as DNA, the CDR3 is TGTGCCAGCAGGTCTGACTCTACCGCTCGGCAGCCCCAGCATTTT. Encoded protein: CASRSDSTARQPQHF. The whole variable domain, filled in from reference TRBV2 and TRBJ1-5, reads EPEVTQTPSHQVTQMGQEVILRCVPISNHLYFYWYRQILGQKVEFLVSFYNNEISEKSEIFDDQFSVERPDGSNFTLKIRSTKLEDSAMYFCASRSDSTARQPQHFGDGTRLSIL.

The chain combines TRBV28 with TRBJ2-5, with 9 bases identical to TRBD1. The V segment lost 7 bases and the J segment 5 bases; nucleotides outside the gene matches: 5. Looked up from germline, CDR1 is MDHEN and CDR2 is SYDVKM. The CDR3 is 13 residues long. DNA of the CDR3: TGTGCCAGCAACACAGGGGGCAGGGAGACCCAGTACTTC. Its protein is CASNTGGRETQYF.